This record looks at one TCR beta chain sequence and its context. The CDR3 end falls 3 residues outside the read, so it is completed with the germline J gene. This entry is derived from a study of T cells in women clearing cervical HPV infection. The overall study: Cases were women with histologically confirmed HPV16-related CIN3 or worse, including a couple of invasive cancers.

Germline CDR1 and CDR2: MNHEY and SVGEGT. The length of the CDR3 is 13 residues. The J segment lost 9 bases and the V segment lost 8 bases, leaving 9 bases of the junction unmatched. Average input was approximately 1,100 ng genomic DNA for immunoSEQ TCR beta CDR3 amplification. The protocol was immunoSEQ multiplex PCR, while the TCRdb copy is restricted to in-frame clones and leaves out a portion. The sample totals more than 25,000 clones; its top ten clones hold approximately 7.8%. The source material was blood buffy coat. The origin of this receptor is a woman between 18 and 70 years old with a cervical HPV16 infection that either progressed to CIN3+ or cleared (not recorded which). The V call is TRBV6-2 or TRBV6-3, the J call TRBJ2-4; 8 bases map to TRBD2. Partial CDR3 DNA: TGTGCCAGCGACCGGGGGGGCAACGCCATT. Protein: CASDRGGNAI. The CDR3 as a whole reads CASDRGGNAIQYF.